The following is a TCR beta chain sequence with its context. The antigen is not known. The data belong to a study of cytotoxic CD8 clonotypes in ibrutinib-treated CLL. The table came from immunoSEQ multiplex PCR; TCRdb's copy has only in-frame clones and leaves some out. Of fewer than 200,000 clones listed, approximately 84% were seen once; the top ten hold about 4.6%. Study-level findings and limits: Clonality (at baseline) was higher than in age-matched healthy donors and tracked circulating CD8+ T-cell counts.

Sample: PBMCs, taken after 24 months of ibrutinib treatment. The receptor was derived from a human donor with chronic lymphocytic leukemia.

The CDR3, as DNA: TGTGCCAGCAGCGTTCGAGAGACCCAGTACTTC. It is translated as CASSVRETQYF. The rearrangement uses TRBV2 and TRBJ2-5; D unclear. V lost 6 bases and J lost 4, with 6 bases in between. Germline-derived CDR1 and CDR2 are SNHLY and FYNNEI. The CDR3 has 11 amino acids.